The T cell receptor beta chain described here comes from a study of control samples from healthy donors and cancer patients. Assay used: immunoSEQ multiplex PCR; TCRdb lists only in-frame clones, some missing. The sample has 350,000 to 450,000 clones; around 90% are singletons. The V and J ends lost 3 bases and 1 base, in that order; junction bases with no gene match: 4. Per germline, CDR1 MDHEN and CDR2 SYDVKM. The CDR3 contains 17 residues. The clonotype was recovered from a man aged 35-49 years with head and neck cancer. The specimen sequenced was PBMCs. This chain connects TRBV28 to TRBJ2-1, with 12 bases fitting TRBD2. The CDR3 reads CASSFPGLAGSYNEQFF. The CDR3 DNA sequence: TGTGCCAGCAGTTTCCCCGGACTAGCGGGGTCCTACAATGAGCAGTTCTTC.